A selection of T cell receptor beta chains follows, all from one sample in a study of shared clonotypes between healthy human individuals. Profiled with immunoSEQ multiplex PCR; TCRdb holds only in-frame clones, not every one. Of around 1,000,000 clones listed, approximately 80% are singletons. Sequenced input: memory CD4+ T cells from PBMCs. The receptors here all came from a young man in good health. Some clones in this sample may be carry-over from other donors' samples. The CDR3 runs from the conserved cysteine through the conserved F or W. Size values are once, few and many counts, or a class for expanded clones, and some rows have none.

clone_size	v_call	j_call	cdr3_aa
once	TRBV6-6	TRBJ2-1	CASSFSGSSYNEQFF
NA	TRBV28	TRBJ1-2	CASDLRDRGLYGYTF
NA	TRBV28	TRBJ2-3	CASKEGGSSAAQYF
NA	TRBV30	TRBJ2-1	CAWSPSTKSSYNEQFF
many	TRBV6-6	TRBJ1-2	CASSYGDTGGYTF
few	TRBV28	TRBJ1-1	CASSTHSRDGAFF
NA	TRBV11-2	TRBJ2-2	CASSPVGGSRTGELFF
NA	TRBV7-2	TRBJ2-7	CASSPPGLAVGEQYF
NA	TRBV6-5	TRBJ1-2	CASSYASTGIGYGYTF
many	TRBV11-2	TRBJ2-1	CASSRIGRVVTPYNEQFF
NA	TRBV5-4	TRBJ1-1	CASGQQGRSAEAFF
NA	TRBV10-2	TRBJ2-5	CASSEMGGETQYF
NA	TRBV6-5	TRBJ1-1	CASRHPGTEAFF
NA	TRBV11-2	TRBJ2-6	CASSFTSGANVLTF
NA	TRBV2	TRBJ1-1	CASSGQGPPGAFF
NA	TRBV7-3	TRBJ2-6	CASSPQFRSSGANVLTF
NA	TRBV9	TRBJ1-3	CASSGGYGPSNVNSGNTIYF
NA	TRBV30	TRBJ2-3	CAWSLLSIGDTQYF
NA	TRBV29-1	TRBJ2-1	CSVVSSLSSYNEQFF
NA	TRBV28	TRBJ2-1	CASIETFGRGNEQFF
NA	TRBV29-1	TRBJ2-3	CSVIGQGMADTQYF
NA	TRBV11-3	TRBJ2-7	CASSSGLAPDEQYF
NA	TRBV2	TRBJ2-4	CASGRGGTNIQYF
NA	TRBV2	TRBJ2-1	CATTSGSWNEQFF
once	TRBV27	TRBJ1-1	CASSLRDRNTEAFF